A single sample gave rise to the 10 T cell receptor beta chains below, sequenced in a study of early T cells in non-severe SARS-CoV-2 infection. TCRdb redid the calling of the 5' RACE reads with MiXCR, one entry per CDR3 protein. The sample lists roughly 29,000 distinct CDR3 sequences, 6% occurring once. The sample was whole blood, taken at baseline. Source of these receptors: an adult who was a healthcare worker with PCR-confirmed SARS-CoV-2 infection or an uninfected control (not recorded which).

This clonotype was counted at least ten times. The chain combines TRBV19 with TRBJ1-6; no definite D call. V lost 2 bases, J lost 2 bases, and 13 bases lay in between. Germline V gene sequence: CDR1 LNHDA, CDR2 SQIVND (reference sequence). The CDR3 loop spans 17 amino acids. The CDR3 DNA reads as TGTGCCAGTAGTATACGAGGGAGAGACACCTATAATTCACCCCTCCACTTT. It codes for CASSIRGRDTYNSPLHF.

This clonotype was detected many times. The chain links TRBV15 to TRBJ2-3; possible D gene TRBD2, 6 bases. This CDR3 has 15 residues. Trimming took off 0 bases at V and 6 bases at J, with 13 bases between the two ends. The germline V gene has CDR1 LNHNV and CDR2 YYDKDF (reference sequence). CDR3 coding DNA: TGTGCCACCAGCAGAGAGGGTACTAGCTCGGATACGCAGTATTTT. Its translation is CATSREGTSSDTQYF.

This clonotype was observed at least ten times. This CDR3 is CASSPRGGPEKLFF. CDR3 coding DNA: TGTGCCAGCTCACCGAGAGGGGGGCCCGAAAAACTGTTTTTT. This chain uses TRBV18 with TRBJ1-4; the D gene is possibly TRBD1 (6 bases). The germline V gene encodes CDR1 KGHSH and CDR2 LQKENI. V lost 3 bases and J 8 bases, leaving 13 bases between the germline ends. The CDR3 spans 14 residues.

In this sample, this clonotype turned up many times. The chain uses TRBV12-3 or TRBV12-4 and TRBJ1-1; D is ambiguous. V shed 7 bases and J shed 0 bases, with 12 bases lying between them. This CDR3 region has 14 residues. The CDR3 here is CASTPTTMNTEAFF. The CDR3, as DNA: TGTGCCAGCACTCCCACCACGATGAACACTGAAGCTTTCTTT.

This clonotype came up many times. This chain links TRBV6-1 with TRBJ2-3; no definite D call. This CDR3 region has 11 residues. The V gene's germline CDR1 is MNHNS and CDR2 SASEGT. V was clipped by 1 base and J by 7 bases, with 3 bases between them. The DNA for the CDR3 is TGTGCCAGCAGTGAAGGACATACGCAGTATTTT. As protein: CASSEGHTQYF.

The chain carries TRBV12-3 or TRBV12-4 and TRBJ2-3; D gene ambiguous. The CDR3 runs to 12 residues. Trimming removed 3 bases from V and 5 bases from J, with 6 bases in between. CDR3 sequence reads: CASSFGGDTQYF. The CDR3 DNA sequence: TGTGCCAGCAGTTTCGGCGGAGATACGCAGTATTTT.

As for this clonotype: This could be a read error, since a much larger clone is one nucleotide away. The V and J genes are TRBV6-6 and TRBJ2-7; 9 positions match TRBD1. Per the germline V gene, CDR1 is MNHNY and CDR2 is SVGAGI (reference sequence). This CDR3 spans 14 amino acids. The junction had 7 bases not matched to a gene; V was cut back by 7 bases and J by 3 bases. CDR3 sequence reads: CASNTRQGDYEQYF. The DNA for the CDR3 is TGTGCCAGCAACACCCGACAGGGGGACTACGAGCAGTACTTC.

This clonotype was observed a few times. The chain uses TRBV18 and TRBJ2-3; 10 bases are a match to TRBD2. Trimming cost V 3 bases and J 0 bases; bases outside gene matches: 3. This CDR3 is built from 16 residues. Germline-derived CDR1 and CDR2 are KGHSH and LQKENI. The CDR3 nucleotides read TGTGCCAGCTCACCGGGACTAGCGCCTAGCACAGATACGCAGTATTTT. Its protein product is CASSPGLAPSTDTQYF. The entire variable domain, with the rest obtained from reference TRBV18 and TRBJ2-3, is as follows: NAGVMQNPRHLVRRRGQEARLRCSPMKGHSHVYWYRQLPEEGLKFMVYLQKENIIDESGMPKERFSAEFPKEGPSILRIQQVVRGDSAAYFCASSPGLAPSTDTQYFGPGTRLTVL.

The rearrangement joins TRBV12-3 or TRBV12-4 to TRBJ1-1; D remains unclear. There are 13 residues in the CDR3. V was shortened by 6 bases and J by 5 bases, with 13 bases between the two germline ends. CDR3 coding DNA: TGTGCCAGCAGGGATCGAGAGAGGACTGAAGCTTTCTTT. This gives the protein CASRDRERTEAFF.

At least ten counts were recorded for this clonotype. The gene calls are TRBV30 and TRBJ1-1; 7 bases map to TRBD1. Germline assignment: CDR1 GTSNPN and CDR2 SVGIG (reference sequence). V was pared by 4 bases and J by 8 bases, with 10 bases of the junction left unmatched. The CDR3 is 13 residues long. The CDR3 DNA follows: TGTGCCTGGAAACAGCATCAGACAGGGGAAGCTTTCTTT. Translation: CAWKQHQTGEAFF.